Below, one TCR beta chain is given with its context. The data stem from a study of T cell repertoires in cytomegalovirus infection. In TCRdb, the reads were re-called with MiXCR into one record per CDR3 protein. The sample includes more than 400,000 distinct CDR3 sequences, more than 25% of them seen just once. Source material: PBMCs. The clonotype was recovered from a human donor in good health (CMV status not recorded). Some clones in this sample may be carry-over from other donors' samples.

CDR3 sequence: CASSLVASPDTQYF. CDR3 nucleotide sequence: TGTGCCAGCAGCTTAGTTGCTAGCCCAGATACGCAGTATTTT. The genes are TRBV7-2 and TRBJ2-3; D might be TRBD2 (5 bases). The V gene's germline CDR1 is SGHTA and CDR2 FQGNSA. The CDR3 has 14 amino acids. Deletions cut 1 base from V and 4 bases from J, with 9 bases between.